This is a list of T cell receptor beta chains from one sample in a study of blood T cell repertoires in COVID-19. Assay used: immunoSEQ multiplex PCR; TCRdb lists only in-frame clones, some missing. The sample lists tens of thousands of clones, over 75% occurring once. The source material was peripheral blood. These receptors originate from a man in his 70s with acute or convalescent COVID-19. CDR3s include the opening cysteine and the closing phenylalanine or tryptophan. Each record gives: J gene, D gene, V gene, clone size, CDR3 protein, CDR3 DNA. D genes are given only for firm matches. Size values are once, few and many counts, or a class for expanded clones, and some rows have none.

J gene: TRBJ2-1
D gene: TRBD1
V gene: TRBV15
clone size: .
CDR3 protein: CATSRDGTGGNNEQFF
CDR3 DNA: TGTGCCACCAGCAGAGACGGGACAGGGGGAAACAATGAGCAGTTCTTC

J gene: TRBJ2-7
D gene: .
V gene: TRBV27
clone size: .
CDR3 protein: CASSLGRGYEQYF
CDR3 DNA: TGTGCCAGCAGTTTAGGCAGGGGCTACGAGCAGTACTTC

J gene: TRBJ1-2
D gene: .
V gene: TRBV24-1
clone size: once
CDR3 protein: CATSDSSPGRGYTF
CDR3 DNA: TGTGCCACCAGTGATTCATCACCCGGGAGAGGCTACACCTTC

J gene: TRBJ2-5
D gene: .
V gene: TRBV7-8
clone size: .
CDR3 protein: CASSWGRGEETQYF
CDR3 DNA: TGTGCCAGCAGCTGGGGCAGGGGTGAGGAGACCCAGTACTTC

J gene: TRBJ2-7
D gene: .
V gene: TRBV11-2
clone size: .
CDR3 protein: CASSLVGGLYEQYF
CDR3 DNA: TGTGCCAGCAGCTTGGTCGGGGGGCTCTACGAGCAGTACTTC

J gene: TRBJ1-2
D gene: .
V gene: TRBV12-3/TRBV12-4
clone size: .
CDR3 protein: CASSPRDFYGYTF
CDR3 DNA: TGTGCCAGCAGCCCCCGGGACTTTTACGGCTACACCTTC

J gene: TRBJ2-2
D gene: .
V gene: TRBV24-1
clone size: few
CDR3 protein: CATSGPSPREGGSNTGELFF
CDR3 DNA: TGTGCCACCAGTGGCCCATCCCCCAGGGAGGGGGGGTCGAACACCGGGGAGCTGTTTTTT

J gene: TRBJ1-1
D gene: .
V gene: TRBV4-2
clone size: once
CDR3 protein: CASSLELNTEAFF
CDR3 DNA: TGTGCCAGCAGTCTAGAATTGAACACTGAAGCTTTCTTT

J gene: TRBJ2-6
D gene: .
V gene: TRBV3-1/TRBV3-2
clone size: once
CDR3 protein: CASSQGIPGANVLTF
CDR3 DNA: TGTGCCAGCAGCCAAGGTATTCCTGGGGCCAACGTCCTGACTTTC

J gene: TRBJ1-1
D gene: TRBD1
V gene: TRBV18
clone size: .
CDR3 protein: CASSPGQGGTEAFF
CDR3 DNA: TGTGCCAGCTCACCGGGACAGGGAGGCACTGAAGCTTTCTTT

J gene: TRBJ1-2
D gene: .
V gene: TRBV2
clone size: once
CDR3 protein: CASSEGPRYGYTF
CDR3 DNA: TGTGCCAGCAGTGAGGGGCCGCGCTATGGCTACACCTTC

J gene: TRBJ2-7
D gene: .
V gene: TRBV9
clone size: .
CDR3 protein: CASSVPLARYEQYF
CDR3 DNA: TGTGCCAGCAGCGTACCACTAGCACGGTACGAGCAGTACTTC

J gene: TRBJ2-7
D gene: .
V gene: TRBV4-2
clone size: .
CDR3 protein: CASSQERVGGPYEQYF
CDR3 DNA: TGTGCCAGCAGCCAAGAGAGGGTGGGAGGACCCTACGAGCAGTACTTC

J gene: TRBJ1-3
D gene: .
V gene: TRBV30
clone size: .
CDR3 protein: CAWSVRGDGNTIYF
CDR3 DNA: TGTGCCTGGAGTGTACGGGGTGACGGAAACACCATATATTTT

J gene: TRBJ2-7
D gene: .
V gene: TRBV15
clone size: .
CDR3 protein: CATSRVDSYEQYF
CDR3 DNA: TGTGCCACCAGCAGAGTGGACAGCTACGAGCAGTACTTC

J gene: TRBJ1-1
D gene: TRBD1
V gene: TRBV18
clone size: .
CDR3 protein: CASSLGDRATEAFF
CDR3 DNA: TGTGCCAGCTCACTGGGCGACAGGGCGACTGAAGCTTTCTTT

J gene: TRBJ2-7
D gene: .
V gene: TRBV4-1
clone size: few
CDR3 protein: CASSQEGVYEQYF
CDR3 DNA: TGCGCCAGCAGCCAAGAAGGGGTCTACGAGCAGTACTTC

J gene: TRBJ2-3
D gene: .
V gene: TRBV5-1
clone size: .
CDR3 protein: CASSWGLPSSTDTQYF
CDR3 DNA: TGCGCCAGCAGCTGGGGCTTACCTTCTAGCACAGATACGCAGTATTTT

J gene: TRBJ2-5
D gene: TRBD1
V gene: TRBV3-1/TRBV3-2
clone size: .
CDR3 protein: CASSLRDRGHQETQYF
CDR3 DNA: TGTGCCAGCAGCCTCCGGGACAGGGGCCACCAAGAGACCCAGTACTTC

J gene: TRBJ2-2
D gene: TRBD1
V gene: TRBV5-4
clone size: .
CDR3 protein: CASRQGQIGELFF
CDR3 DNA: TGTGCCAGCCGACAGGGGCAGATCGGGGAGCTGTTTTTT

J gene: TRBJ1-6
D gene: .
V gene: TRBV10-3
clone size: .
CDR3 protein: CAISEWRRDSPLHF
CDR3 DNA: TGTGCCATCAGTGAATGGCGTCGGGATTCACCCCTCCACTTT

J gene: TRBJ2-1
D gene: .
V gene: TRBV7-2
clone size: once
CDR3 protein: CASSLHYNEQFF
CDR3 DNA: TGTGCCAGCAGCTTACATTACAATGAGCAGTTCTTC

J gene: TRBJ1-3
D gene: TRBD1
V gene: TRBV15
clone size: few
CDR3 protein: CATSRGETGERNTIYF
CDR3 DNA: TGTGCCACCAGCAGAGGGGAGACAGGGGAGAGGAACACCATATATTTT

J gene: TRBJ1-2
D gene: .
V gene: TRBV7-2
clone size: .
CDR3 protein: CASSTGPQYGYTF
CDR3 DNA: TGTGCCAGCAGCACGGGTCCTCAGTATGGCTACACCTTC

J gene: TRBJ2-1
D gene: TRBD2
V gene: TRBV7-8
clone size: .
CDR3 protein: CASSFLAGFYNEQFF
CDR3 DNA: TGTGCCAGCAGCTTTTTAGCGGGGTTTTACAATGAGCAGTTCTTC